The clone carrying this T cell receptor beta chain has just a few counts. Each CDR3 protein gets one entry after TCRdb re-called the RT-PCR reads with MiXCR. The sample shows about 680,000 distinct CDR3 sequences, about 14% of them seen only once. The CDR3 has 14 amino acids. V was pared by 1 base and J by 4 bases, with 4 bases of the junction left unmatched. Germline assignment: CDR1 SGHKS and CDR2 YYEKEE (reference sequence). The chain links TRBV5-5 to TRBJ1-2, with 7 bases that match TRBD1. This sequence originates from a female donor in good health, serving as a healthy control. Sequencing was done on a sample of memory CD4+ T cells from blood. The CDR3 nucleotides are TGTGCCAGCAGCTTGCTGGACAGGACCTATGGCTACACCTTC. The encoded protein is CASSLLDRTYGYTF. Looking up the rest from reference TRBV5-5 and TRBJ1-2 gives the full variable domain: DAGVTQSPTHLIKTRGQQVTLRCSPISGHKSVSWYQQVLGQGPQFIFQYYEKEERGRGNFPDRFSARQFPNYSSELNVNALLLGDSALYLCASSLLDRTYGYTFGSGTRLTVV.